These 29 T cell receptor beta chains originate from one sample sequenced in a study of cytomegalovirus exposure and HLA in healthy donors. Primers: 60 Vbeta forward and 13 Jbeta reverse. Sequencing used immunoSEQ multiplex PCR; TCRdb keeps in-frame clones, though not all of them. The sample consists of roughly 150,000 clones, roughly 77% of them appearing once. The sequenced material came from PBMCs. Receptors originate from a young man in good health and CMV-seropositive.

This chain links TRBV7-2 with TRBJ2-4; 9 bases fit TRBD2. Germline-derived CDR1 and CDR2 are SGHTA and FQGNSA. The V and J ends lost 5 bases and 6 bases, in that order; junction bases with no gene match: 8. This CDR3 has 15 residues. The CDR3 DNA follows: TGTGCCAGCAGCCCGAATAGCGGGAGTCGAAACATTCAGTACTTC. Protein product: CASSPNSGSRNIQYF.

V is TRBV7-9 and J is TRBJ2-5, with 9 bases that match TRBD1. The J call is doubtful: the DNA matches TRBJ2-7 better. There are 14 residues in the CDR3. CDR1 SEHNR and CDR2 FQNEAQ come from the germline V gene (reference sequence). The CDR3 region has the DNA TGTGCCAGCAGCCCGGGGGACAGGGACCACGAGCAGTACTTC. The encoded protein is CASSPGDRDHEQYF.

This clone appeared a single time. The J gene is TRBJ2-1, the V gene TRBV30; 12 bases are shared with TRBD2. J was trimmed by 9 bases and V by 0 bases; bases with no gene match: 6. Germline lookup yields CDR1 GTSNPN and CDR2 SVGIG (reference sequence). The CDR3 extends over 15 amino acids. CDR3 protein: CAWSVTSGRKAEQFF. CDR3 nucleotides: TGTGCCTGGAGTGTGACTAGCGGGAGAAAGGCTGAGCAGTTCTTC. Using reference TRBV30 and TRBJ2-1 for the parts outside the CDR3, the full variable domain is SQTIHQWPATLVQPVGSPLSLECTVEGTSNPNLYWYRQAAGRGLQLLFYSVGIGQISSEVPQNLSASRPQDRQFILSSKKLLLSDSGFYLCAWSVTSGRKAEQFFGPGTRLTVL.

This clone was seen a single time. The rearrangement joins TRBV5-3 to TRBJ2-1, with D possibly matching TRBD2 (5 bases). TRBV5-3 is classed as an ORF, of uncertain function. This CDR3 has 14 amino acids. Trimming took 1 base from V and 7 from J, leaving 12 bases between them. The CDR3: CARSLPDFQNEQFF. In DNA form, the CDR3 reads TGTGCCAGAAGCTTGCCGGACTTTCAAAATGAGCAGTTCTTC.

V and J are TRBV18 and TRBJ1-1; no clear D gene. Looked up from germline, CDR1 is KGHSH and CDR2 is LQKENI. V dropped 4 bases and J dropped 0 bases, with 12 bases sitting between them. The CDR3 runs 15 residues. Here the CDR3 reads CASSRSRNMNTEAFF. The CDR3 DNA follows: TGTGCCAGCTCACGGTCCAGAAACATGAACACTGAAGCTTTCTTT.

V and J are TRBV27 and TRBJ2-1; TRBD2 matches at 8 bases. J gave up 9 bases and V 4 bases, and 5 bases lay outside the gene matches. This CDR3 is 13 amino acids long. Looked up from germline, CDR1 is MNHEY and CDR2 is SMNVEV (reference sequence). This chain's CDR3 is CASSSREGREQFF. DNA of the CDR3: TGTGCCAGCAGTTCCCGGGAGGGCCGTGAGCAGTTCTTC.

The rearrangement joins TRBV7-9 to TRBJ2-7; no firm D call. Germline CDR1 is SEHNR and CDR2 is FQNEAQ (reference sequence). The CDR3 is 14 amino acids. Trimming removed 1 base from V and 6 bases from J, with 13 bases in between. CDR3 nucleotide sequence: TGTGCCAGCAGCTTAGACGGAGCTCTAGGCGAGCAGTACTTC. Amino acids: CASSLDGALGEQYF.

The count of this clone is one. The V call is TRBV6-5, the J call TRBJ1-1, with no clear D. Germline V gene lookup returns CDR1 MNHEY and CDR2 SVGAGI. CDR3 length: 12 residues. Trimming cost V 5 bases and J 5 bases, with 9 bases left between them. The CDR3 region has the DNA TGTGCCAGCAGTCCTAGGAGAACTGAAGCTTTCTTT. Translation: CASSPRRTEAFF.

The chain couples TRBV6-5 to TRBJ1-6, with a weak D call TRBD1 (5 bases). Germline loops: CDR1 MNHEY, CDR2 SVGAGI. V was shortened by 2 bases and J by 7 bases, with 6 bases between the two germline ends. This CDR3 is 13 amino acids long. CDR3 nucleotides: TGTGCCAGCAGTTACAGGGGAAATTCACCCCTCCACTTT. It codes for CASSYRGNSPLHF.

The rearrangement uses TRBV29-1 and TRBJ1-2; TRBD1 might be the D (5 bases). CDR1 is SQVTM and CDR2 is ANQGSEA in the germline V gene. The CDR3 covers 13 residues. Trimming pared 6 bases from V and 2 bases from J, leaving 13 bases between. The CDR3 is CSVHVTGNYGYTF. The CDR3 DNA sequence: TGCAGCGTCCACGTTACAGGAAACTATGGCTACACCTTC.

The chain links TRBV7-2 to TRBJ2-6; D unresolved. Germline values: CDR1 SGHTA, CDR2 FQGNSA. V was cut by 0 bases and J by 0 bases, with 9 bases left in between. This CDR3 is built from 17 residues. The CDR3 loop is CASSLAATSSGANVLTF. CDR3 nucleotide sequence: TGTGCCAGCAGCTTAGCAGCGACTTCCTCTGGGGCCAACGTCCTGACTTTC.

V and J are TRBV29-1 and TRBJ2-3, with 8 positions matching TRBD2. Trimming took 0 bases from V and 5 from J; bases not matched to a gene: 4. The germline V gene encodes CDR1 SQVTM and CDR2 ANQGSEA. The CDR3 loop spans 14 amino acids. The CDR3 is CSVEELADGDTQYF. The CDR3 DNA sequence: TGCAGCGTTGAAGAACTAGCGGACGGAGATACGCAGTATTTT.

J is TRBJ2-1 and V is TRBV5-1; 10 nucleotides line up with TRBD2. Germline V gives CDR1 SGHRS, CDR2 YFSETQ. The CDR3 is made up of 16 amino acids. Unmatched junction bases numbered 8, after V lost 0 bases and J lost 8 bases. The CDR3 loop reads CASSLGLAGTKDEQFF. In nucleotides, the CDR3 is TGCGCCAGCAGCTTGGGACTAGCGGGTACCAAGGATGAGCAGTTCTTC.

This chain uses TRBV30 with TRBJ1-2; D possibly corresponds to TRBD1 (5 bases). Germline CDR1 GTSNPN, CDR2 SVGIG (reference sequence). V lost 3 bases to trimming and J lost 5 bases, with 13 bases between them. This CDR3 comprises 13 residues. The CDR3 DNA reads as TGTGCCTGGAGGGTGACGACAGAGTATGGCTACACCTTC. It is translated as CAWRVTTEYGYTF.

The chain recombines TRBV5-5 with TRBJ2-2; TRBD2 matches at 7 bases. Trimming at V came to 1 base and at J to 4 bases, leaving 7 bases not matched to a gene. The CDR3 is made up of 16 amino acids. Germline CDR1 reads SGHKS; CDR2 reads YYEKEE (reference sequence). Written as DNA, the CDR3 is TGTGCCAGCAGCTTGAGCCTGCGCGGGGGCACCGGGGAGCTGTTTTTT. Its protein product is CASSLSLRGGTGELFF.

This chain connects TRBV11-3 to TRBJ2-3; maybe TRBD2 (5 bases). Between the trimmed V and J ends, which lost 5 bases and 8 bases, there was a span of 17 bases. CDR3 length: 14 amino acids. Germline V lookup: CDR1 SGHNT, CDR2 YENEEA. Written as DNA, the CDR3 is TGTGCCAGCAGCCGCGGGCCTAGCCTAGGTACGCAGTATTTT. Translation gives CASSRGPSLGTQYF.

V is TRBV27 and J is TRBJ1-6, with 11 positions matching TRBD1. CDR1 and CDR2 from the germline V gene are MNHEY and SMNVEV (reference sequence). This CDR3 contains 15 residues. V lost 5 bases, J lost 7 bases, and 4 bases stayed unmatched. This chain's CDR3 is CASSTRDRGNSPLHF. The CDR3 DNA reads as TGTGCCAGCAGTACACGGGACAGGGGGAATTCACCCCTCCACTTT.

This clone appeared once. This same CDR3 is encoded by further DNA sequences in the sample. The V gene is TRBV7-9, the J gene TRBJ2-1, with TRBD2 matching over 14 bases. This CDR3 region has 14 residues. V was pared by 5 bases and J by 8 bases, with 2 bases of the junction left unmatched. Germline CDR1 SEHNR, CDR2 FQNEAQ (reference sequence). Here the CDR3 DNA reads TGTGCCAGCAGCCCGGGACTAGCGGGAGATGAGCAGTTCTTC. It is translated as CASSPGLAGDEQFF.

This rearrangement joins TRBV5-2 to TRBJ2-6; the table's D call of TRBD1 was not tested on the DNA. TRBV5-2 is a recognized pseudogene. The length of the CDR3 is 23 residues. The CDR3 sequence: CASNLLRAIGPDRGRTGANVLTF. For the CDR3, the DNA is TGTGCCAGCAATCTTCTAAGGGCAATAGGTCCCGACAGGGGGCGAACTGGGGCCAACGTCCTGACTTTC.

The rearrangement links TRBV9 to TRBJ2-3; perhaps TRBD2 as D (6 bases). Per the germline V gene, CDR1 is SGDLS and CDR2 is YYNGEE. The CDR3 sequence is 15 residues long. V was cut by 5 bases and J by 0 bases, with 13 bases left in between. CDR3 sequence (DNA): TGTGCCAGCAGAGCTACCGGGACTAGCACAGATACGCAGTATTTT. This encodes CASRATGTSTDTQYF.

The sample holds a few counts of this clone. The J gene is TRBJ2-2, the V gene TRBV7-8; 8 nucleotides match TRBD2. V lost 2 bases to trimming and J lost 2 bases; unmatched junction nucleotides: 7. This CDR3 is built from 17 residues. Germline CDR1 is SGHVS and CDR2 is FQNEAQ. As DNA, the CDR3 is TGTGCCAGCAGCTTATCGGCGGGAGGAACCAACACCGGGGAGCTGTTTTTT. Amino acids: CASSLSAGGTNTGELFF.

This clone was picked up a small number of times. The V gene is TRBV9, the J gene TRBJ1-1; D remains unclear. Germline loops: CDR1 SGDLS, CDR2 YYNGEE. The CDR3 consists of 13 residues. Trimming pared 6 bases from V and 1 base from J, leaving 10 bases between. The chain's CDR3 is CASNYHGNTEAFF. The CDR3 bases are TGTGCCAGCAACTATCACGGGAACACTGAAGCTTTCTTT.

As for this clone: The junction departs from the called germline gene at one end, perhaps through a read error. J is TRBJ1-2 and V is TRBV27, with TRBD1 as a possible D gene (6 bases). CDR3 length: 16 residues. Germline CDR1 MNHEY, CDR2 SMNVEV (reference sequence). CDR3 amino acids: CARSSYSRGQTHGYTF. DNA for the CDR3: TGTGCCCGCAGTTCGTACTCCCGGGGACAAACCCATGGCTACACCTTC.

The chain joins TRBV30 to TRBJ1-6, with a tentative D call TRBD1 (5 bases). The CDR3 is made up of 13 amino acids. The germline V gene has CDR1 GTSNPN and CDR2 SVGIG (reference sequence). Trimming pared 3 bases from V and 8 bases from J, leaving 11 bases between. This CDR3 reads CAWRLRGDSPLHF. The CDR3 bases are TGTGCCTGGAGACTCCGGGGGGATTCACCCCTCCACTTT.

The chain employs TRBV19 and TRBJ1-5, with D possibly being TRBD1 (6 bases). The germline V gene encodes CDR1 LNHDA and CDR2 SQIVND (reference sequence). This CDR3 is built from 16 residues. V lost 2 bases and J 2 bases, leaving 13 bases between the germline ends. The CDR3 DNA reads TGTGCCAGTAGTATAACAAGGGCAGGGGGCAATCAGCCCCAGCATTTT. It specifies CASSITRAGGNQPQHF.

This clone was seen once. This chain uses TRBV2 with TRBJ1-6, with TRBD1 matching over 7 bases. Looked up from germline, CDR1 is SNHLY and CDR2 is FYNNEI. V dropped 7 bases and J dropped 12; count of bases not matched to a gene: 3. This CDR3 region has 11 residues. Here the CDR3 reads CASNTGVPLHF. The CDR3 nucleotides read TGTGCCAGCAACACAGGGGTACCCCTCCACTTT. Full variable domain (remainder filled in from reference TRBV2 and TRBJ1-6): EPEVTQTPSHQVTQMGQEVILRCVPISNHLYFYWYRQILGQKVEFLVSFYNNEISEKSEIFDDQFSVERPDGSNFTLKIRSTKLEDSAMYFCASNTGVPLHFGNGTRLTVT.

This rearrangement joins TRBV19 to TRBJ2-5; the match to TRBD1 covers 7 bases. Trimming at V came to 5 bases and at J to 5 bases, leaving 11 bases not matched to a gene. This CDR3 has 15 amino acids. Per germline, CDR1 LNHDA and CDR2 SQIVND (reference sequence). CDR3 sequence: CASSSIQGKGETQYF. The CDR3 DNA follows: TGTGCCAGTAGTTCAATACAGGGGAAGGGGGAGACCCAGTACTTC.

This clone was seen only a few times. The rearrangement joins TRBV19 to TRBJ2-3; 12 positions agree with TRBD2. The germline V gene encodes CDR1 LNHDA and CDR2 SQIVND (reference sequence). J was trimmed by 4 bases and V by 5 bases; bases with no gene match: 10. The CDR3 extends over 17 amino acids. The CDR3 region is CASSPRLAGVGADTQYF. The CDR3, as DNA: TGTGCCAGTAGTCCTCGACTAGCGGGAGTCGGGGCAGATACGCAGTATTTT.

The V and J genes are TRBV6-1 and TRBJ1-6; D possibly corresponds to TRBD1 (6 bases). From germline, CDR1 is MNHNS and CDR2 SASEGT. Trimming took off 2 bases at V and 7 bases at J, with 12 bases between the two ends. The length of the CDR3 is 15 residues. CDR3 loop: CASSERWQGNSPLHF. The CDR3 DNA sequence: TGTGCCAGCAGTGAAAGGTGGCAGGGGAATTCACCCCTCCACTTT.